The clone carrying this TCR beta chain was found a few times. Its antigen remains unknown. Sorting with CD45RO/CCR7/CD25/CD127/CD95/CD27 yielded naive, central memory, regulatory and stem-like memory CD4+ cells. CDR3 length: 14 amino acids. The trim removed 6 bases at V and 6 bases at J, leaving 8 bases unmatched. Germline V gives CDR1 MDHEN, CDR2 SYDVKM. This specimen comes from a study of beta chain features in type 1 diabetes. Study-wide results and caveats: Among all four CD4+ subsets, Type 1 diabetes patients had TCRB CDR3s that were moderately but significantly shorter.

As every portion of the isolated RNA was reverse transcribed, the sequencing read expressed TCRB transcripts. TCRdb's table, derived via immunoSEQ multiplex PCR, lists solely in-frame clones and lacks some. This sample has 53,000 or so clones, with about 60% found just once. Sequencing used stem cell memory CD4+ T cells from blood. J is TRBJ2-7 and V is TRBV28; 10 bases line up with TRBD2. The receptor comes from a woman aged 25 to 45 with type 1 diabetes. The CDR3: CASRTPGLASEQYF. CDR3 DNA: TGTGCCAGCAGGACCCCGGGACTAGCGTCCGAGCAGTACTTC.